Here is one TCR beta chain with its context. This sample was included in a study of blood T cell repertoires in COVID-19. Germline V gene data show CDR1 as KGHSH and CDR2 as LQKENI. Trimming removed 3 bases from V and 7 bases from J; junction bases left unmatched: 10. This CDR3 is built from 15 residues. Profiling relied on immunoSEQ multiplex PCR, and the TCRdb table lists in-frame clones only, not all of them. This sample has roughly 120,000 clones, with 78% found just once. V usage is TRBV18 and J usage is TRBJ2-3, with 7 bases matching TRBD1. This receptor was obtained from a man between 65 and 85 years old with acute or convalescent COVID-19. The sample was peripheral blood. CDR3 DNA: TGTGCCAGCTCACCGAAGACAGGGCCGGGGAATACGCAGTATTTT. Translated, it gives CASSPKTGPGNTQYF.